This T cell receptor beta chain originates from a study of beta chain features in type 1 diabetes (dated by TCRdb to 2016 to 2019). The study in broad terms: No differences in mean age, gender distribution, total cell number or subset yield were found between patients and healthy donors. A total of 107,917,701 sorted cells were examined across all samples, and RNA yield correlated strongly with the number of cells per subset. The study compared the TCRB repertoires of sorted circulating CD4+ T cell subsets in recently diagnosed type 1 diabetes patients with those in matched healthy donors. Regulatory and stem cell-like memory subsets were isolated from only 8 patients and about eight healthy donors, whereas naive and central memory subsets came from all 30 or so donors.

Overall study outcomes, separate from this receptor: PCR may preferentially amplify shorter templates, but because patient and control samples were amplified and corrected together, any resulting skew would affect both groups equally. Because small numbers of individuals were included in the HLA sub-analyses, any influence of HLA type on TCRB rearrangement was left unresolved. Patients with type 1 diabetes made fewer insertions and deleted more nucleotides at VDJ recombination sites, implying thymic rearrangement abnormalities. The naive, central memory and regulatory TCRB repertoires appeared to resemble one another more closely among patients than among healthy donors. Because cDNA was sequenced instead of genomic DNA, highly expressing activated cells could be over-represented, though the groups showed no difference in activation or CD3 levels. A moderate but significant shortening of TCRB CDR3 length was observed in type 1 diabetes patients in all four CD4+ subsets.

All of the isolated RNA was reverse transcribed with the High Capacity cDNA Reverse Transcription Kit, so expressed TCRB transcripts were sequenced. Naive, central memory and regulatory T cell samples underwent deep immunoSEQ sequencing, averaging roughly 3.4 million total reads per sample. After sorted cells were lysed in RLT buffer, RNA was extracted with DNase-treated RNeasy Micro or Mini kits, with the choice depending on cell number. Each cell subset was processed on its own to prevent cross-contamination, while patient and healthy donor samples were processed together. TCRB sequences were amplified from cDNA with the immunoSEQ multiplex PCR, producing 87-bp fragments spanning the CDR3 region. Sequencing of the amplicons was done on the Illumina HiSeq platform. Per the original workflow: Synthetic template baselines were used to correct PCR bias computationally, reads within Hamming distance 2 were collapsed, and singletons that could not be merged were discarded. By aligning reads against IMGT, V, D and J genes, CDR3 length, and insertions or deletions at six rearrangement sites were assigned. Within each subset, clonotype counts were normalized to sorted cell number, and only after that were true diversity and Gini coefficients computed with the tcR R package. The overlap coefficient, calculated on TCRB nucleotide sequences, was used to quantify repertoire sharing. As a proxy for the pre-selection repertoire, out-of-frame TCRB sequences from naive cells were analyzed. The table comes from immuneACCESS by way of TCRdb, which keeps in-frame sequences with V and J called. Part of the clones is missing from these tables; in studies checked, under half for an unresolved V gene and the rest for unknown reasons. The D gene and trimming were derived from the DNA, and the V and J assignments and clone size from that table. The sample profile shows 280,000 or so clones; approximately 16% of them were found once. The top ten hold less than 0.02% of the sample.

Reading the germline V gene (reference sequence) gives CDR1 GTSNPN and CDR2 SVGIG. Measured from the cysteine to the phenylalanine, the CDR3 is 15 residues long. Only the CDR3 portion is preserved as DNA: 45 bases, with reading frame beginning at the first base. Trimming removed 2 bases from V and 0 bases from J, leaving 12 bases between the germline ends. Note on this clone: Its antigen specificity is not known. Base quality data are lacking; no much larger clone is found one base away.

Each donor gave one peripheral blood draw, averaging about 120 mL, which was collected into heparinised tubes. A BD FACSAria II and a panel including CD45RO, CCR7, CD25, CD127, CD95 and CD27 were used to sort naive, central memory, regulatory and stem cell-like memory CD4+ T cells. Purity was above 95% for every sorted population. PBMCs were isolated immediately by Lymphoprep density gradient centrifugation and stained directly without culture. So that batch effects would be minimized, each experiment stained and sorted samples in pairs, pairing one healthy donor with one patient. Rearrangement joined TRBV30 to TRBJ2-3, and perhaps TRBD2 as D gene, on 6 matching bases. Sequenced sample: naive CD4+ T cells from blood. This specimen's cell subset or site label, per the study, means: true naive CD4+ T cells. The receptor was isolated from a young man with type 1 diabetes. CDR3 region: CAWSTGTSSTDTQYF. The DNA is TGTGCCTGGAGTACTGGGACTTCTAGCACAGATACGCAGTATTTT.